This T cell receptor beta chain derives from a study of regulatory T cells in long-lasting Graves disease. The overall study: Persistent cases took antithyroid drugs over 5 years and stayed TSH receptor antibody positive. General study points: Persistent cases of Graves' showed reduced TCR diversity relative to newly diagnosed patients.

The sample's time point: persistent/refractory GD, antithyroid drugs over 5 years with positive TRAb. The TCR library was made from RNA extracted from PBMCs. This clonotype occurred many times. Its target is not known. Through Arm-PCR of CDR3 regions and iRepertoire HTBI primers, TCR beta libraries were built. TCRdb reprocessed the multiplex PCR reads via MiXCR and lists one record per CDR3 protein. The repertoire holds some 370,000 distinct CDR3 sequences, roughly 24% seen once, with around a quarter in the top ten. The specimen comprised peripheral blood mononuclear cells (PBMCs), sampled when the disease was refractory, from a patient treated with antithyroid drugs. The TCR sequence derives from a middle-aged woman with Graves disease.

Written as DNA, the CDR3 is TGTGCCAGCAGTCCCCAGGGGACAGGGTATGGCAATCAGCCCCAGCATTTT. Protein: CASSPQGTGYGNQPQHF. This sequence joins TRBV28 and TRBJ1-5; the match to TRBD1 covers 9 bases. V lost 5 bases to trimming and J lost 2 bases; unmatched junction nucleotides: 10. The CDR3 spans 17 residues. CDR1 is MDHEN and CDR2 is SYDVKM in the germline V gene.